What follows are 17 T cell receptor beta chains derived from one specimen sequenced in a study of neurological immune-mediated disorders. TCRdb redid the calling of the 5' RACE reads with MiXCR, one entry per CDR3 protein. The sample includes some 15,000 distinct CDR3 sequences, under 4% of them seen just once. The specimen sequenced was CD8+ T cells from blood. These receptors all come from a woman between 35 and 50 years old in good health.

This clonotype was counted at least ten times. The gene calls are TRBV6-5 and TRBJ2-5, with D perhaps TRBD1 or TRBD2 (7 bases each). The CDR3 totals 15 residues. Germline-derived CDR1 and CDR2 are MNHEY and SVGAGI. Trimming removed 5 bases at V and 4 bases at J, with 17 bases between. The CDR3 bases are TGTGCCAGCAGTCAGGGGGGGGGCGCGGGAGAGACCCAGTACTTC. This translates into CASSQGGGAGETQYF.

The V call is TRBV7-3, the J call TRBJ2-1, with D perhaps assigned TRBD1 or TRBD2 (6 bases each). The CDR3 is 15 residues long. Germline assignment: CDR1 SGHTA and CDR2 FQGTGA. V was clipped by 10 bases and J by 9 bases, with 25 bases between them. The chain's CDR3 is CAKSKFLSGASEQFF. The DNA of the CDR3 is TGTGCCAAGAGCAAATTCCTGTCGGGGGCCAGTGAGCAGTTCTTC.

This clonotype was seen many times. The J gene is TRBJ2-7, the V gene TRBV21-1; the table's D call, TRBD1, has no DNA check behind it. TRBV21-1 corresponds to a pseudogene. The CDR3 is made up of 14 amino acids. Here the CDR3 reads CALPGVERAYEQYF. The DNA of the CDR3 is TGTGCCTTGCCAGGCGTGGAGAGGGCCTACGAGCAGTACTTC.

This clonotype was counted ten times or more. The rearrangement joins TRBV20-1 to TRBJ2-5, with D possibly being TRBD2 (6 bases). The germline V gene encodes CDR1 DFQATT and CDR2 SNEGSKA (reference sequence). V dropped 1 base and J dropped 0 bases, with 21 bases sitting between them. CDR3 length: 18 residues. For the CDR3, the DNA is TGCAGTGCTAGAGTCCCAGGGCTAGCGTCCCAGTACCAAGAGACCCAGTACTTC. Residues: CSARVPGLASQYQETQYF.

This clonotype was seen ten or more times. The CDR3 region is CASSKGGGQETQYF. The CDR3 DNA reads TGCGCCAGCAGCAAAGGTGGCGGCCAAGAGACCCAGTACTTC. This sequence joins TRBV4-1 and TRBJ2-5, with unresolved D. This CDR3 region has 14 residues. The V and J ends lost 5 bases and 1 base respectively, with 11 bases between them. Germline V gene sequence: CDR1 MGHRA, CDR2 YSYEKL.

In this sample, this clonotype turned up many times. The rearrangement uses TRBV6-2 or TRBV6-3 and TRBJ2-7, with 10 positions matching TRBD2. V lost 2 bases to trimming and J lost 5 bases; unmatched junction nucleotides: 6. CDR3 size: 15 residues. The germline gives CDR1 MNHEY, CDR2 SVGEGT. This chain's CDR3 is CASSYGLAGVDEQYF. CDR3 in DNA: TGTGCCAGCAGTTACGGGCTAGCGGGAGTAGACGAGCAGTACTTC.

This clonotype is medium-sized. The chain couples TRBV24-1 to TRBJ2-2; 7 nucleotides line up with TRBD1. CDR1 and CDR2 from the germline V gene are KGHDR and SFDVKD. This CDR3 contains 15 residues. With V trimmed by 7 bases and J by 3 bases, 7 bases remained unmatched. CDR3 sequence reads: CATRTGTVDTGELFF. CDR3 sequence (DNA): TGTGCCACCAGGACCGGGACAGTTGACACCGGGGAGCTGTTTTTT.

This clonotype was picked up many times. The V and J genes are TRBV7-2 and TRBJ2-5; TRBD2 agrees at 11 bases. Unmatched junction bases numbered 10, after V lost 0 bases and J lost 4 bases. The CDR3 length is 18 residues. Germline assignment: CDR1 SGHTA and CDR2 FQGNSA. The CDR3 protein is CASSLAPPLAGGGETQYF. As DNA, the CDR3 is TGTGCCAGCAGCTTAGCGCCCCCGCTAGCGGGAGGTGGAGAGACCCAGTACTTC.

There are many counts of this clonotype. The V and J genes are TRBV4-1 and TRBJ2-2, with TRBD1 identical over 7 bases. V lost 3 bases, J lost 4 bases, and 14 bases stayed unmatched. CDR3 length: 18 residues. Germline loops: CDR1 MGHRA, CDR2 YSYEKL. CDR3 nucleotide sequence: TGCGCCAGCAGCCATTACGTCTCCGACAGGGTGGGCACCGGGGAGCTGTTTTTT. Translation gives CASSHYVSDRVGTGELFF.

This clonotype came up many times. The CDR3 DNA reads TGCAGCGTTGTGGACTACGAGCAGTACTTC. Amino acid sequence: CSVVDYEQYF. The chain employs TRBV29-1 and TRBJ2-7; D unresolved. The germline V and J ends were trimmed by 4 bases and 3 bases, with 4 bases remaining between them. CDR3 length: 10 residues. Germline lookup yields CDR1 SQVTM and CDR2 ANQGSEA.

This clonotype was recorded at least ten times. The chain uses TRBV20-1 and TRBJ2-7; the match to TRBD1 covers 7 bases. Germline values: CDR1 DFQATT, CDR2 SNEGSKA (reference sequence). V dropped 6 bases and J dropped 4; count of bases not matched to a gene: 15. The CDR3 runs to 15 residues. CDR3 coding DNA: TGCAGTGCAGCTGACCCGACAGGGTCAGGGTACGAGCAGTACTTC. It yields the protein CSAADPTGSGYEQYF.

This clonotype was found many times. J is TRBJ2-1 and V is TRBV28; 10 bases line up with TRBD2. V was pared by 6 bases and J by 7 bases, with 6 bases of the junction left unmatched. This CDR3 is built from 14 residues. In germline, CDR1 is MDHEN, CDR2 SYDVKM. Here the CDR3 DNA reads TGTGCCAGCAGCTTCGGACTAGCGGATAATGAGCAGTTCTTC. It is translated as CASSFGLADNEQFF.

This clonotype has at least ten counts. This sequence joins TRBV18 and TRBJ1-1, with TRBD1 as a possible D gene (6 bases). Germline values: CDR1 KGHSH, CDR2 LQKENI. The CDR3 runs 13 residues. V lost 3 bases to trimming and J lost 6 bases, with 11 bases between them. CDR3 loop: CASSPPGVPEAFF. In DNA, the CDR3 is TGTGCCAGCTCACCTCCAGGGGTACCTGAAGCTTTCTTT. The entire variable domain, with the rest obtained from reference TRBV18 and TRBJ1-1, is as follows: NAGVMQNPRHLVRRRGQEARLRCSPMKGHSHVYWYRQLPEEGLKFMVYLQKENIIDESGMPKERFSAEFPKEGPSILRIQQVVRGDSAAYFCASSPPGVPEAFFGQGTRLTVV.

This clonotype was counted at least ten times. This chain uses TRBV4-3 with TRBJ2-3; weak D call: TRBD2 (6 bases). CDR3 length: 17 residues. Germline V CDR1 and CDR2: LGHNA, YSLEER. Trimming removed 0 bases from V and 4 bases from J, with 17 bases in between. CDR3 residues: CASSQEGGGLSPDTQYF. Written as DNA, the CDR3 is TGCGCCAGCAGCCAAGAGGGGGGAGGACTTTCCCCAGATACGCAGTATTTT.

This clonotype was seen repeatedly, ten times or more. The chain has TRBV7-9 and TRBJ2-7, with no clear D. The CDR3 loop spans 14 amino acids. Germline V gene sequence: CDR1 SEHNR, CDR2 FQNEAQ (reference sequence). Trimming took 4 bases from V and 0 from J, leaving 10 bases between them. The CDR3: CASSSGSSSYEQYF. Here the CDR3 DNA reads TGTGCCAGCAGCTCCGGATCGAGCTCCTACGAGCAGTACTTC.

This clonotype was detected many times. The chain is built from TRBV5-6 and TRBJ1-2; 7 bases line up with TRBD1. CDR3 length: 17 residues. V shed 3 bases, J shed 0 bases, and the junction held 11 bases outside the gene matches. Germline CDR1 reads SGHDT; CDR2 reads YYEEEE. CDR3: CASSYLTGFLANYGYTF. The DNA of the CDR3 is TGTGCCAGCAGCTATTTGACAGGGTTTTTAGCTAACTATGGCTACACCTTC.

This clonotype was observed at least ten times. The genes are TRBV20-1 and TRBJ1-1, with D perhaps TRBD1 (6 bases). The length of the CDR3 is 14 residues. Germline values: CDR1 DFQATT, CDR2 SNEGSKA (reference sequence). V was clipped by 3 bases and J by 1 base, with 12 bases between them. CDR3 nucleotide sequence: TGCAGTGCTAGTGAACCGGGACAGAACACTGAAGCTTTCTTT. Amino acid sequence: CSASEPGQNTEAFF.